This T cell receptor beta chain was sequenced for a study of siplizumab effects on memory and regulatory T cells. Study-level information: Paired mixed lymphocyte reactions received either siplizumab at 1 ug/mL or no drug.

V was pared by 7 bases and J by 0 bases, with 7 bases between. In germline, CDR1 is MNHEY, CDR2 SVGAGI. The CDR3 is 14 residues long. The authors kept the mixed lymphocyte reaction cells in coculture at 37°C for approximately 6 days. Note on this clone: Its antigen is not identified.

The table came from immunoSEQ multiplex PCR; TCRdb's copy has only in-frame clones and leaves some out. The table shows some 2,900 clones, with 45% to 50% occurring only once. Findings and caveats of the study: Proliferating Tregs taken from siplizumab cultures were not shown to have a confirmed suppressive function. Of the proliferating CD4+ or CD8+ clones, roughly 75-97% lacked a naive or memory phenotype that could be assigned. Both greater diversity than memory cells and a major contribution to the alloresponse seemed to characterize naive T cells.

Material for sequencing was CFSE-low (dividing) CD4+ T cells sorted from an allogeneic mixed lymphocyte reaction. This receptor was taken from a human donor in good health; the cells came from an allogeneic mixed lymphocyte reaction. V is TRBV6-5 and J is TRBJ2-6, with D unresolved. The CDR3 is CASIGNSGANVLTF. As DNA, the CDR3 is TGTGCCAGCATAGGGAACTCTGGGGCCAACGTCCTGACTTTC.